This TCR beta chain comes out of a study of blood T cell repertoires in COVID-19. Overall study: Specimens from acute and convalescent COVID-19 originated in the United States, Italy and Spain. The analysed material was cDNA or gDNA that came from T cells, B-cell-depleted T cells, or PBMCs.

In its sample, this clone was seen once. CDR1 is KGHDR and CDR2 is SFDVKD in the germline V gene. Trimming removed 2 bases from V and 2 bases from J; junction bases left unmatched: 3. The CDR3 extends over 15 amino acids. The authors' processing: Researchers report that nucleated cell counts were estimated from reference gene primer amplification. TCRdb keeps only in-frame clones here, not all; method: immunoSEQ multiplex PCR. V, J and clone size reflect that table, while D and trimming were determined from the DNA. The sample holds over 75,000 clones, over 70% seen once. Sequencing was performed on peripheral blood. The sequence was collected from a man aged 50 to 60 who had recovered from COVID-19. This chain connects TRBV24-1 to TRBJ2-7; 9 bases map to TRBD2. The CDR3 region is CATSDSAGGPYEQYF. DNA of the CDR3: TGTGCCACCAGTGATTCAGCGGGAGGTCCCTACGAGCAGTACTTC.